The T cell receptor (beta chain) under discussion was sequenced for a study of vaccination effects on CD4 cells after COVID-19 (dated by TCRdb to 2022 to 2024). As for the study more broadly: Participants received two doses of either the BNT162b2 or the mRNA-1273 mRNA SARS-CoV-2 vaccine. SARS-CoV-2 spike-specific CD4+ TCR repertoires were compared before and after mRNA vaccination in COVID-19 convalescent patients and in infection-naive vaccine recipients. Pre-vaccine samples were drawn from two convalescent patients 16 days and one week before the first dose, at 142 and 148 days after COVID-19 diagnosis. The Oncomine TCR Beta short-read assay on an Illumina iSeq 100 was used to sequence cultures from other donors in the study. The full study included roughly 11 COVID-19 convalescent patients and a few SARS-CoV-2-naive healthy vaccine recipients.

Overall results and qualifications from the work: At late post-vaccination timepoints, both infection-induced and vaccine-induced clones showed marked clonal contraction, consistent with waning T cell responses. The study was limited by a small number of convalescent patients, and early post-infection timepoints were lacking. Among convalescent patients, the spike-reactive repertoire after vaccination was made up mainly of new vaccine-induced clones that were largely distinct from the clones induced by infection.

Receptors were amplified or captured by the immunoSEQ multiplex PCR assay. DNA from the cultured and isolated CD4+ T cells underwent TCR beta CDR3 sequencing. In the original analysis: Non-productive TCR sequences were removed, reads were trimmed to the CDR3 region, and CDR3s of at least 7 amino acids were retained. Antigen-specific clonotypes were identified using the MANAFEST web app by comparison of expansion in peptide wells against reference cultures. To count as positive, a clone had to show expansion at FDR<0.05 compared with the reference and with all other wells, an odds ratio above 5, and a frequency above 0.1% in two replicate wells. Clonotypes significantly expanded in SARS-CoV-2 spike wells and in at least one common cold coronavirus spike condition were defined as cross-reactive. Using the stringdist R package, CDR3 similarity was measured by Levenshtein distance, and unrooted trees were constructed with ape in R 3.6.1. TCRdb mirrors the immuneACCESS table, restricted to in-frame sequences. Some clones are absent from its copies; in checked studies, under half trace to an unresolved V gene, and the reason for the others is unknown. V, J and clone size reflect that table, while D and trimming were determined from the DNA. The sample table records some 40,000 clones; around 67% of these occur just once. The top ten clonotypes cover less than 40% of the sample.

The V end loses 6 bases and the J end loses 4 bases, and a stretch of 13 bases separates them. Taken from the germline V gene, the CDR1 and CDR2 loops are MRHNA and SNTAGT. CDR3 length: 13 amino acids, cysteine to phenylalanine. Only CDR3 DNA remains: 39 bases, in frame from the first base. To identify antigen-specific CD4+ T cell clonotypes by their expansion, the ViraFEST assay first stimulated PBMC with viral peptide pools and then applied TCR sequencing. After about 9 days of culture, CD4+ T cells were isolated with the EasySep CD4+ T cell isolation kit. PCR-confirmed SARS-CoV-2 infection had occurred in convalescent patients between March and December 2020, before the Alpha, Beta and Delta variants emerged in the United States. Roughly 2.1 million PBMC per well were cultured in IMDM with 5% human AB serum, 9 to 10 IU/ml IL-2 and gentamicin, plus 10 ug/ml peptides. Half of the culture medium was replaced with fresh IL-2-containing medium on days 3 and 7. Unless noted otherwise, every peptide stimulation condition was cultured in triplicate wells. Using Ficoll-Paque Plus gradient centrifugation, PBMC were separated from whole blood and then either used fresh or cryopreserved at -140C. The QIAamp micro DNA kit was used to extract genomic DNA from the cultured CD4+ T cells.

Of note for this clone: Its cognate antigen has yet to be identified. Within one base of it there is no much larger clone, and no base qualities were kept.

The chain links TRBV6-4 with TRBJ2-7; the D gene is possibly TRBD1 or TRBD2, with 6 bases matching each. The sample was CD4+ T cells from PBMCs cultured with a peptide pool, taken before COVID-19 vaccination. The sequence was collected from a human donor who had a prior SARS-CoV-2 infection. The nucleotide sequence is TGTGCCAGCAGGGGGGGCAGGGCGTACGAGCAGTACTTC. Its product reads: CASRGGRAYEQYF.